This T cell receptor (beta chain) was identified in a study of response to subunit inactivated influenza vaccine. V lost 0 bases, J lost 3 bases, and 7 bases stayed unmatched. CDR3 length: 17 amino acids. One entry per CDR3 protein, called by TCRdb with MiXCR from the RT-PCR reads. The sample contains 150,000 to 200,000 distinct CDR3 sequences, about 12% of which appear only once. Separately, the same data were catalogued under a study of T cells expressing NK-cell markers. In that study: 5'RACE template switching built TCR beta cDNA with unique molecular identifiers. One of the eight sequenced donors was seronegative, whereas the other seven were HCMV-seropositive.

The sequences come from CD8+ T cells sorted from PBMCs, collected 11 to 12 days after vaccination. The gene calls are TRBV5-7 and TRBJ2-2, with 8 bases aligning to TRBD1. TRBV5-7 is an ORF, with its function uncertain. The TCR sequence derives from a man aged 45-65 years who received an inactivated influenza vaccine. The CDR3 DNA reads TGTGCCAGCAGCTTGGGAACCGGGACAGGTTACACCGGGGAGCTGTTTTTT. Amino acid sequence: CASSLGTGTGYTGELFF.